This TCR beta chain was recorded in a study of blood T cell repertoires in COVID-19. V lost 5 bases to trimming and J lost 7 bases; unmatched junction nucleotides: 16. Germline CDR1 SGHAT, CDR2 FQNNGV. The CDR3 loop spans 16 amino acids. Profiled with immunoSEQ multiplex PCR; TCRdb holds only in-frame clones, not every one. Of around 260,000 clones in the sample, 80% to 90% were seen once. The clonotype was recovered from a woman aged 25-40 years who had recovered from COVID-19. The sample was PBMCs or T cells enriched from blood (not recorded which). The V gene is TRBV11-2, the J gene TRBJ2-7, with 8 bases identical to TRBD1. The CDR3 DNA is TGTGCCAGCAGCGCAAGGACAGGGTGGGGCTTTGGGGAGCAGTACTTC. It codes for CASSARTGWGFGEQYF.